What follows are 3 T cell receptor beta chains derived from one specimen sequenced in a study of shared clonotypes between healthy human individuals. The protocol was immunoSEQ multiplex PCR, while the TCRdb copy is restricted to in-frame clones and leaves out a portion. The sample lists more than 450,000 clones, 70% to 80% occurring once. The sequenced sample was PBMCs. These receptor sequences come from a woman aged 40 to 50 in good health. Some clones in this sample may be carry-over from other donors' samples.

The chain couples TRBV15 to TRBJ2-1; TRBD1 might be the D (6 bases). The CDR3 is made up of 14 amino acids. CDR1 and CDR2 from the germline V gene are LNHNV and YYDKDF (reference sequence). The V end lost 4 bases, the J end lost 2 bases, and 9 bases lay between the germline ends. The CDR3 DNA sequence: TGTGCCACCAGCACCGGGACACCCTACAATGAGCAGTTCTTC. Translated, it gives CATSTGTPYNEQFF.

This chain uses TRBV7-9 with TRBJ2-7; TRBD2 might be the D (5 bases). The V end was cut by 5 bases, the J end by 0 bases, with 11 bases between. The CDR3 has 14 amino acids. The germline V gene encodes CDR1 SEHNR and CDR2 FQNEAQ (reference sequence). The CDR3 reads CASSPMGSSYEQYF. CDR3 DNA sequence: TGTGCCAGCAGCCCAATGGGGAGCTCCTACGAGCAGTACTTC.

The chain employs TRBV19 and TRBJ2-1; 8 bases match TRBD1. J lost 2 bases, V lost 5 bases, and 5 bases had no gene match. CDR1 and CDR2 (germline): LNHDA, SQIVND (reference sequence). This CDR3 comprises 15 residues. The CDR3 loop reads CASSLQTGAYNEQFF. The CDR3 region has the DNA TGTGCCAGTAGTCTACAGACAGGGGCCTACAATGAGCAGTTCTTC.